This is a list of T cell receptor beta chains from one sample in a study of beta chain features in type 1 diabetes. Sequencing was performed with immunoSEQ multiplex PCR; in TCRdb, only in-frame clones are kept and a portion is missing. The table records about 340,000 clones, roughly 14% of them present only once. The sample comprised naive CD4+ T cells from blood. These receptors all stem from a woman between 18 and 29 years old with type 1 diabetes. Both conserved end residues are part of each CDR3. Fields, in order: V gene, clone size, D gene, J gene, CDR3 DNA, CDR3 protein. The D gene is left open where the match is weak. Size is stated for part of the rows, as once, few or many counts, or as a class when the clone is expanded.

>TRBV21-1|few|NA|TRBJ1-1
TGTGCCACCCAAGGGGGGGCTGAAGCTTTCTTT
CATQGGAEAFF
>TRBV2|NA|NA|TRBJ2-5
TGTGCCAGCAGTGAAGGGGCGACAGGGACCCAGTACTTC
CASSEGATGTQYF
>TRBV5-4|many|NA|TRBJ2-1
TGTGCCAGCAGCGTTCGTAGGACTTCAGATGAGCAGTTCTTC
CASSVRRTSDEQFF
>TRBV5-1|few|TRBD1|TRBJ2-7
TGCGCCAGCAGCTTTATGCGACAGGGGGCGGACGAGCAGTACTTC
CASSFMRQGADEQYF
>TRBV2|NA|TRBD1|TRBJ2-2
TGTGCCTCGACGACAGGGGCGACGAAGAACACCGGGGAGCTGTTTTTT
CASTTGATKNTGELFF
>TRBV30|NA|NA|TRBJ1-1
TGTGCCGGAGTTGACAGAGGAAAGAACACTGAAGCTTTCTTT
CAGVDRGKNTEAFF
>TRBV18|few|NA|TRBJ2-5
TGTGCCAGCTCACCACCGGGGGGAGAGACCCAGTACTTC
CASSPPGGETQYF
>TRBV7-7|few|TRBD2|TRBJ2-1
TGTGCCAGCAGCTCGGGACTAGCGGGGAGCAATGAGCAGTTCTTC
CASSSGLAGSNEQFF
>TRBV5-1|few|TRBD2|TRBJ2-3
TGCGCCAGCAGCCTCGGACTAGTCGCAGATACGCAGTATTTT
CASSLGLVADTQYF
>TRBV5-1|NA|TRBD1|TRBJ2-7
TGCGCCAGCTCATACAGGGGATCCTACGAGCAGTACTTC
CASSYRGSYEQYF
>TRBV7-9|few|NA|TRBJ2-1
TGTGCCAGCAGCTTAGAACAGTACAATGAGCAGTTCTTC
CASSLEQYNEQFF
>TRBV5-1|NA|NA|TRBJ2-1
TGCGCCAGCAGCTTGGCCCTACAGGGCGATGAGCAGTTCTTC
CASSLALQGDEQFF
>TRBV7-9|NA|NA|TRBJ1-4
TGTGCCAGCAGTTTAGGAGCGGGTTCTAATGAAAAACTGTTTTTT
CASSLGAGSNEKLFF
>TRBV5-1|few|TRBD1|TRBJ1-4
TGCGCCAGCAGCTTGGAGGGGGCAGGCAAAAAACTGTTTTTT
CASSLEGAGKKLFF
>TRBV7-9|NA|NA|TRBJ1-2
TGTGCCAGCAGCCAAACAGGAAACTATGGCTACACCTTC
CASSQTGNYGYTF
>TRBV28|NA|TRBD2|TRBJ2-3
TGTGCCAGCAGCGTGCCCCCGGGACTAGCGGGAACAGATACGCAGTATTTT
CASSVPPGLAGTDTQYF
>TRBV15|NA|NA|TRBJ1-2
TGTGCCACCAGCACCTTCGGGGGGCGTTCTATGGTGGGCTACACCTTC
CATSTFGGRSMVGYTF
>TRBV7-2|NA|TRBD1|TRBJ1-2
TGTGCCATCCCCCGGCGACAGGGGACTAACTATGGCTACACCTTC
CAIPRRQGTNYGYTF
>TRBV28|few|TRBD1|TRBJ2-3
TGTGCCAGCAGCAACGGACAGGGGACAGATACGCAGTATTTT
CASSNGQGTDTQYF